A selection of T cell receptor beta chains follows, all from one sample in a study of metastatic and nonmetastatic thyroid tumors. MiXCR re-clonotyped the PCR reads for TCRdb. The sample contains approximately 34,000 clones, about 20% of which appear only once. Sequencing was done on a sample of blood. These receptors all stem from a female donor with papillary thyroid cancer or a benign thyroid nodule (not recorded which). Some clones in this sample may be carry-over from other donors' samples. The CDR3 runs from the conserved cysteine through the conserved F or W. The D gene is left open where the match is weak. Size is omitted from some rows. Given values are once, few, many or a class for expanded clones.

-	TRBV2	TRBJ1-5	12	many	TGTGCCAGCAGTGCTCTGCTTCAGCCCCAGCATTTT	CASSALLQPQHF
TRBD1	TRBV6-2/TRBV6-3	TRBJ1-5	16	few	TGTGCCAGCAGCCCCCGGGACAGGGGGCGCGTTCAGCCCCAGCATTTT	CASSPRDRGRVQPQHF
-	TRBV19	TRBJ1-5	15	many	TGTGCCAGTAGTACTAGGGGGGGCGCAGTACAGCCCCAGCATTTT	CASSTRGGAVQPQHF
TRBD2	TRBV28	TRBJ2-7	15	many	TGTGCCAGCAGTTCTTTTGGCGGGAGGCCTTACGAGCAGTACTTC	CASSSFGGRPYEQYF
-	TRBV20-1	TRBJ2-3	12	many	TGCAGTGCTGTTATCCTCACAGATACGCAGTATTTT	CSAVILTDTQYF
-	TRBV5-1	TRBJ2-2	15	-	TGCGCCAGCAGCGTACCGACAGGCAGCACCGGGGAGCTGTTTTTT	CASSVPTGSTGELFF
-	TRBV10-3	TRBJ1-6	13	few	TGTGCTATCACTTGGGACCTTAATTCACCCCCCCACTTT	CAITWDLNSPPHF
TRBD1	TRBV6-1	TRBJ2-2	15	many	TGTGCCAGCAGGGACGGGACAGTATCCTTCGGGGAGCTGTTTTTT	CASRDGTVSFGELFF
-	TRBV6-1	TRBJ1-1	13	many	TGTGTCACGGGCGGTAGTATGAACACTGAAGCTTTCTTT	CVTGGSMNTEAFF
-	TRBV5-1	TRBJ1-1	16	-	TGCGCCAGCAGCAGACCTAATACCTGTGGGAACACTGAAGCTTTCTTT	CASSRPNTCGNTEAFF
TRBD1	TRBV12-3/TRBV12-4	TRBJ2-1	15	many	TGTGCCAGCAGCCCTTGGACAGGGGCCGACAATGAGCAGTTCTTC	CASSPWTGADNEQFF
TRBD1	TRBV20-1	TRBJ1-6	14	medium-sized	TGCAGTGCTAGAGCGGGACAGGGCAATTCACCCCTCCACTTT	CSARAGQGNSPLHF
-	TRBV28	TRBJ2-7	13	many	TGTGCCAGCAGTTTTTTCGGATCCTACGAGCAGTACTTC	CASSFFGSYEQYF
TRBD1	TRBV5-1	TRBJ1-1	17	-	TGCGCCAGCAGCTCGACCGGGACAGGGGGGACCTACACTGAAGCTTTCTTT	CASSSTGTGGTYTEAFF
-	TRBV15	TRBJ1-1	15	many	TGTGCCACCAGCAGAGCTGGGGGCGTAGTCACTGAAGCTTTCTTT	CATSRAGGVVTEAFF
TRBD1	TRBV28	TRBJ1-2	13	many	TGTGCCAGCAGTTTGACAGGGAGCTATGGCTACACCTTC	CASSLTGSYGYTF
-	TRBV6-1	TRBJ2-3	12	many	TGTGCCAGCAGTGAGGGAGCAGATACGCAGTATTTT	CASSEGADTQYF
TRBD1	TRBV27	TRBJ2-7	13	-	TGTGCCAGCAGTACCCAACAGGGGACAGAGCAGTACTTC	CASSTQQGTEQYF
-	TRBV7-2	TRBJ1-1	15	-	TGTGCCAGCAGCTTAGGGTCAGGGTTGAACACTGAATCTTTCTTT	CASSLGSGLNTESFF
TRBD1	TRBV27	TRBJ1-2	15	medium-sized	TGTGCCAGCAGCCCGACAGGGAATGGTGACTATGGCTACACCTTC	CASSPTGNGDYGYTF